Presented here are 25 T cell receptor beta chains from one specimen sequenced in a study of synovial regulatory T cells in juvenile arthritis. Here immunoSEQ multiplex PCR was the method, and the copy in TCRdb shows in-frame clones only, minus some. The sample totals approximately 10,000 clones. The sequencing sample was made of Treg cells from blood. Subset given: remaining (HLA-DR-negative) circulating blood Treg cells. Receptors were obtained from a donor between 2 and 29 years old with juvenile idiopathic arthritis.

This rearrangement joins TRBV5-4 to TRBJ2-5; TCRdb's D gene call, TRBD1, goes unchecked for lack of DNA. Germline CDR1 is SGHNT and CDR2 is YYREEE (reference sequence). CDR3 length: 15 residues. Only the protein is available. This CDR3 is CASSLGQGAGETQYF.

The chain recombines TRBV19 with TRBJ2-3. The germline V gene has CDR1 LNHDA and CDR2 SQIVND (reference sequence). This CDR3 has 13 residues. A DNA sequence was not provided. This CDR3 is CASSRPETDTQYF.

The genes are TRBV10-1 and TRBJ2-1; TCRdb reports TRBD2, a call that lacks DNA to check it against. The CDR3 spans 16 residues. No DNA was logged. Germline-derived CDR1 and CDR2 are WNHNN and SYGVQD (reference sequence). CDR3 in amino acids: CARTGTREGGNNEQFF.

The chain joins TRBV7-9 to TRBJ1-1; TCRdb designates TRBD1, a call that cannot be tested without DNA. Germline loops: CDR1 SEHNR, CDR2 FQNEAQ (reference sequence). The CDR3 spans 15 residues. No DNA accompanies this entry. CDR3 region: CASSRKTGLDTEAFF.

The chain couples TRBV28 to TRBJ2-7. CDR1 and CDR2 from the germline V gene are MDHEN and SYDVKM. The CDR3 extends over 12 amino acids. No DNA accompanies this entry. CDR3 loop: CASSLRSYEQYF.

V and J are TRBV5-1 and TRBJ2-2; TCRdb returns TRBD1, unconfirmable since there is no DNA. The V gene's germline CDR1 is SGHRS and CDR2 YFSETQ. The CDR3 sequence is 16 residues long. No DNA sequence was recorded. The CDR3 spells CASSLELGVNTGELFF.

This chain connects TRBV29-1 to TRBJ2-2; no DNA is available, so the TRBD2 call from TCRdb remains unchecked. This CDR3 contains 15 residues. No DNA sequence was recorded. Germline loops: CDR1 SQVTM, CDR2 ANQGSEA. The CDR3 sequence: CSVMGLAGRTGELFF.

The CDR3 protein is CASSRTGDGNTIYF. The gene calls are TRBV28 and TRBJ1-3; the TRBD1 assignment by TCRdb is unverifiable without DNA. The CDR3 runs to 14 residues. No DNA sequence is on record. Germline CDR1 is MDHEN and CDR2 is SYDVKM.

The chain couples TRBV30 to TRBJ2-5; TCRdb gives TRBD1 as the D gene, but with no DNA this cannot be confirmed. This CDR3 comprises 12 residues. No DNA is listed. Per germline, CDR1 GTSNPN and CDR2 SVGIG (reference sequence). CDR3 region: CAWGQVSETQYF.

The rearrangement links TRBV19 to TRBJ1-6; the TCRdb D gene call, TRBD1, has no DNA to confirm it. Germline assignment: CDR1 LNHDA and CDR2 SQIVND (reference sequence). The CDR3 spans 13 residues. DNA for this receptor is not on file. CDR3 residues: CASNDRGNSPLHF. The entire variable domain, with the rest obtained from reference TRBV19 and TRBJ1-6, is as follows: DGGITQSPKYLFRKEGQNVTLSCEQNLNHDAMYWYRQDPGQGLRLIYYSQIVNDFQKGDIAEGYSVSREKKESFPLTVTSAQKNPTAFYLCASNDRGNSPLHFGNGTRLTVT.

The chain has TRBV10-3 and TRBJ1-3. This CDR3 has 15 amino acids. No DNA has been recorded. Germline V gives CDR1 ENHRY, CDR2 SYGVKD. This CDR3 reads CAISESLESGNTIYF.

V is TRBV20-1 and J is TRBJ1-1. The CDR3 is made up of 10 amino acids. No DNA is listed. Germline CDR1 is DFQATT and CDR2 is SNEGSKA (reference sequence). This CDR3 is CSARGRGAFF.

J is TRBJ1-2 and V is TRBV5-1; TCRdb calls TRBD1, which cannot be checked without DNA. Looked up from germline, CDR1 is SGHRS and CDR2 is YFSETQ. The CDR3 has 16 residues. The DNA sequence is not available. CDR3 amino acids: CASSLGLSGAVYGYTF. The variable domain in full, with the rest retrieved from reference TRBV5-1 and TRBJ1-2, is KAGVTQTPRYLIKTRGQQVTLSCSPISGHRSVSWYQQTPGQGLQFLFEYFSETQRNKGNFPGRFSGRQFSNSRSEMNVSTLELGDSALYLCASSLGLSGAVYGYTFGSGTRLTVV.

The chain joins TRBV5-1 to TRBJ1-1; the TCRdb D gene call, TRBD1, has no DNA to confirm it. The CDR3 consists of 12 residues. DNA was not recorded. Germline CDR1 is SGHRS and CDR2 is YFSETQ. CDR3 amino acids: CASSPGTSEAFF. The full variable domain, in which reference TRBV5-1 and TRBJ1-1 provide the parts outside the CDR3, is KAGVTQTPRYLIKTRGQQVTLSCSPISGHRSVSWYQQTPGQGLQFLFEYFSETQRNKGNFPGRFSGRQFSNSRSEMNVSTLELGDSALYLCASSPGTSEAFFGQGTRLTVV.

Here the CDR3 reads CASSPPGGDTEAFF. The chain uses TRBV18 and TRBJ1-1. The CDR3 covers 14 residues. DNA is not on record. Germline CDR1 and CDR2: KGHSH and LQKENI.

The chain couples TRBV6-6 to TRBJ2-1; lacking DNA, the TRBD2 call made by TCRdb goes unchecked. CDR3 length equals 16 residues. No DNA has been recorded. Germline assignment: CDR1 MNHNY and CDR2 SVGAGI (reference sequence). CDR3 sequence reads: CASSHRLAGGHNEQFF.

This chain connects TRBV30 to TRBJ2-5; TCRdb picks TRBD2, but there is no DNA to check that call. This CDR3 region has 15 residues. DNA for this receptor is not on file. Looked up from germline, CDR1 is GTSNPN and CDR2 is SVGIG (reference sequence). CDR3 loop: CAWSPLLGAQETQYF. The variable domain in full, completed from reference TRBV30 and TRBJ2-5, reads SQTIHQWPATLVQPVGSPLSLECTVEGTSNPNLYWYRQAAGRGLQLLFYSVGIGQISSEVPQNLSASRPQDRQFILSSKKLLLSDSGFYLCAWSPLLGAQETQYFGPGTRLLVL.

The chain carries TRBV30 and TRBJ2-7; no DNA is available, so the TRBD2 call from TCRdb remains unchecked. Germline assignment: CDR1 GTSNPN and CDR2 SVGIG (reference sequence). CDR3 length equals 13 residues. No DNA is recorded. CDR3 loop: CAWSSGISYEQYF.

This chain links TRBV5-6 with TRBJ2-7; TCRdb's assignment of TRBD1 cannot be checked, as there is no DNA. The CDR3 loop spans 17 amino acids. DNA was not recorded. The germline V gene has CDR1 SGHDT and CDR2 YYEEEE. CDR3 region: CASSLGGTGGFGYEQYF.

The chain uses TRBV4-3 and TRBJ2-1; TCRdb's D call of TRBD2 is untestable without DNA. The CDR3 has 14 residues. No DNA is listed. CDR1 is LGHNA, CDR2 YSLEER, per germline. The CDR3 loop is CASSPLAGYNEQFF.

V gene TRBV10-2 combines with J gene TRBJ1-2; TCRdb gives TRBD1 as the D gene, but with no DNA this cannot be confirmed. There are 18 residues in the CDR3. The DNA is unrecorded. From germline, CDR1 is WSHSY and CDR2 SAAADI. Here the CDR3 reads CASSGKTGGAVGSYGYTF.

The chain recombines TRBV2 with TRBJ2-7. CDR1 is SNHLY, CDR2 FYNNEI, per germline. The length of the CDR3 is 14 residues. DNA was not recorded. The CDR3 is CASSDWDVAYEQYF. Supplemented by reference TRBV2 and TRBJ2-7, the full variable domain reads EPEVTQTPSHQVTQMGQEVILRCVPISNHLYFYWYRQILGQKVEFLVSFYNNEISEKSEIFDDQFSVERPDGSNFTLKIRSTKLEDSAMYFCASSDWDVAYEQYFGPGTRLTVT.

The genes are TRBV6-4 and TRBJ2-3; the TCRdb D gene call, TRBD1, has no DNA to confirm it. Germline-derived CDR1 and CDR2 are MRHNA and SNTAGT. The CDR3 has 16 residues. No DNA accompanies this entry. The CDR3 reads CASPADRGGSTDTQYF.

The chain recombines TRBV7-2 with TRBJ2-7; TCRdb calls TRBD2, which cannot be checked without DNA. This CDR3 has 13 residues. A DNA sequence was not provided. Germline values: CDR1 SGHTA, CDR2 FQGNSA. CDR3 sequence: CASSRRVSYEQYF.

The CDR3 sequence is CAISASGSFNEQFF. J is TRBJ2-1 and V is TRBV10-3; absent DNA, TCRdb's TRBD2 call cannot be checked. The CDR3 runs 14 residues. No DNA has been recorded. The germline CDR1 and CDR2 sequences are ENHRY and SYGVKD.